What follows are 27 T cell receptor beta chains derived from one specimen sequenced in a study of blood T cells in healthy people across ages. A sample-barcoded 5' primer and a J-beta primer mix were used in a second PCR of roughly 7 to 11 cycles. MiXCR, run by TCRdb on the 5' RACE reads, gives a single entry per CDR3 protein. The repertoire holds approximately 810,000 distinct CDR3 sequences, with roughly 40% as singletons. The sample taken for sequencing was blood. The receptors were sampled from a man aged 18 to 30 in good health.

This clonotype has only a few counts. The rearrangement joins TRBV12-3 or TRBV12-4 to TRBJ2-1, with D possibly being TRBD2 (6 bases). The CDR3 has 14 amino acids. The V and J ends lost 10 bases and 6 bases respectively, with 19 bases between them. The DNA for the CDR3 is TGTGCCATCGCCGCCGGGACTCCGTCCAATGAGCAGTTCTTC. This encodes CAIAAGTPSNEQFF.

This clonotype was recorded many times. The chain combines TRBV6-6 with TRBJ2-1; TRBD1 might be the D (6 bases). Trimming removed 4 bases from V and 4 bases from J, with 14 bases in between. Germline V gives CDR1 MNHNY, CDR2 SVGAGI (reference sequence). The CDR3 has 15 residues. The CDR3 region has the DNA TGTGCCAGCAGTTCTCGGACAGATGGGTACAATGAGCAGTTCTTC. It codes for CASSSRTDGYNEQFF.

This clonotype has a count of ten or more. The chain is built from TRBV29-1 and TRBJ1-2, with TRBD1 as a possible D gene (5 bases). CDR3 length: 14 amino acids. Germline V gene data show CDR1 as SQVTM and CDR2 as ANQGSEA. V gave up 6 bases and J gave up 3 bases, with 17 bases separating them. The CDR3 here is CSVGPRDGDYGYTF. The CDR3 DNA sequence: TGCAGCGTCGGCCCCCGGGACGGAGACTATGGCTACACCTTC.

This clonotype was recorded many times. This chain connects TRBV12-3 or TRBV12-4 to TRBJ2-4; D ambiguous. The CDR3 has 16 residues. V was pared by 7 bases and J by 0 bases, with 16 bases between. The CDR3 here is CASNQPEILAKNIQYF. The CDR3 DNA reads as TGTGCCAGCAACCAACCAGAGATTCTAGCCAAAAACATTCAGTACTTC.

This clonotype was observed a single time. The J gene is TRBJ1-5, the V gene TRBV12-3 or TRBV12-4; D not certain. V gave up 7 bases and J gave up 1 base, with 5 bases separating them. This CDR3 contains 12 residues. CDR3 amino acids: CASKLSNQPQHF. The CDR3, as DNA: TGTGCCAGCAAACTGAGCAATCAGCCCCAGCATTTT.

In regard to this clonotype: Being one base from a much bigger clone, this may be a read error. CDR3 bases: TGCAGTGCTACAAAGGACCCAAGCTCCTACAATGAGCAGTACTTC. As protein: CSATKDPSSYNEQYF. V usage is TRBV20-1 and J usage is TRBJ2-1; D gene ambiguous. TRBJ2-7 matches the DNA end more closely, so the J call is doubtful. The CDR3 extends over 15 amino acids. CDR1 and CDR2 (germline): DFQATT, SNEGSKA (reference sequence).

A few counts support this clonotype. V and J are TRBV28 and TRBJ2-3; no clear D. The CDR3 is made up of 14 amino acids. Trimming left V 2 bases short and J 1 base short, with 7 bases between. Germline CDR1 is MDHEN and CDR2 is SYDVKM. In nucleotides, the CDR3 is TGTGCCAGCAGTTTAACAGTACGCACAGATACGCAGTATTTT. Translating gives CASSLTVRTDTQYF.

This clonotype was seen a handful of times. The gene calls are TRBV5-1 and TRBJ2-7, with TRBD1 matching over 7 bases. The CDR3 is 15 residues long. The trim removed 4 bases at V and 6 bases at J, leaving 13 bases unmatched. Germline assignment: CDR1 SGHRS and CDR2 YFSETQ. The chain's CDR3 is CASSATGTADGEQYF. CDR3 nucleotide sequence: TGCGCCAGCAGCGCGACAGGGACGGCGGATGGCGAGCAGTACTTC.

The chain links TRBV20-1 to TRBJ2-7, with D possibly being TRBD2 (5 bases). V dropped 2 bases and J dropped 7 bases, with 12 bases sitting between them. CDR3 length equals 12 residues. Per the germline V gene, CDR1 is DFQATT and CDR2 is SNEGSKA (reference sequence). This chain's CDR3 is CSARQTGGEQYF. The CDR3 region has the DNA TGCAGTGCTAGACAGACGGGCGGGGAGCAGTACTTC.

V gene TRBV20-1 combines with J gene TRBJ2-1, with a weak D call TRBD2 (6 bases). Trimming took off 7 bases at V and 9 bases at J, with 22 bases between the two ends. CDR1 and CDR2 (germline): DFQATT, SNEGSKA (reference sequence). The CDR3 totals 14 residues. This CDR3 is CSVPNGDRGGEQFF. DNA of the CDR3: TGCAGTGTTCCAAACGGGGACCGGGGAGGTGAGCAGTTCTTC.

This clonotype was observed at least ten times. This sequence joins TRBV6-5 and TRBJ2-7; tentative D call: TRBD1 (6 bases). CDR1 and CDR2 from the germline V gene are MNHEY and SVGAGI. Trimming removed 6 bases from V and 2 bases from J, with 17 bases in between. This CDR3 has 15 amino acids. CDR3 region: CASSRQDQSTYEQYF. The CDR3 DNA is TGTGCCAGCAGCCGACAGGATCAATCAACCTACGAGCAGTACTTC.

Remarks on this clonotype: At one end the junction does not follow the germline gene, possibly because of a read error. The genes are TRBV15 and TRBJ1-1; D is uncertain. CDR1 and CDR2 (germline): LNHNV, YYDKDF (reference sequence). CDR3 size: 14 residues. The DNA for the CDR3 is TGTGCCACCAGCAGAGCCACGGCTAACATTGAAGCTTTCTTT. It specifies CATSRATANIEAFF.

The chain uses TRBV28 and TRBJ1-1, with D unclear. The CDR3 sequence is 13 residues long. With 7 bases removed from V and 1 base from J, the gap between germline ends came to 10 bases. Germline V gene sequence: CDR1 MDHEN, CDR2 SYDVKM. This CDR3 is CASTIRRNTEAFF. In DNA form, the CDR3 reads TGTGCCAGCACGATCCGGCGGAACACTGAAGCTTTCTTT.

This clonotype is a singleton in its sample. The chain's CDR3 is CASTTGGHQPQHF. The CDR3 DNA is TGTGCCAGCACCACTGGCGGCCATCAGCCCCAGCATTTT. The chain carries TRBV28 and TRBJ1-5; D gene unclear. V was pared by 7 bases and J by 5 bases, with 12 bases between. This CDR3 has 13 residues. From germline, CDR1 is MDHEN and CDR2 SYDVKM.

This clonotype was detected only a few times. The chain has TRBV5-5 and TRBJ1-5; D possibly corresponds to TRBD1 (6 bases). The CDR3 totals 14 residues. Germline CDR1 reads SGHKS; CDR2 reads YYEKEE (reference sequence). V dropped 4 bases and J dropped 6 bases, with 14 bases sitting between them. The CDR3 reads CASSPGDMGQPQHF. The DNA for the CDR3 is TGTGCCAGCAGCCCAGGGGACATGGGTCAGCCCCAGCATTTT.

As to this clonotype: This could be a read error, since a much larger clone is one nucleotide away. The chain has TRBV4-1 and TRBJ2-3; a weak D match, TRBD1 (5 bases). From germline, CDR1 is MGHRA and CDR2 YSYEKL. The CDR3 has 13 amino acids. The CDR3, as DNA: TGCGCCGGCAGCCAGCTCCCAGGGGATACGCAGTATTTT. Its translation is CAGSQLPGDTQYF.

The rearrangement uses TRBV4-2 and TRBJ1-1; TRBD1 might be the D (6 bases). The CDR3 length is 12 residues. The V end lost 0 bases, the J end lost 10 bases, and 9 bases lay between the germline ends. Germline V gene lookup returns CDR1 LGHNA and CDR2 YNFKEQ. The CDR3 sequence: CASSQDGGGAFF. The CDR3 DNA reads as TGTGCCAGCAGCCAAGATGGAGGGGGAGCTTTCTTT.

The gene calls are TRBV29-1 and TRBJ1-1; 9 bases match TRBD1. Germline V gene data show CDR1 as SQVTM and CDR2 as ANQGSEA. With V trimmed by 7 bases and J by 0 bases, 3 bases remained unmatched. The CDR3 has 13 residues. In DNA form, the CDR3 reads TGCAGCGGCCGGACAGGGGTGAACACTGAAGCTTTCTTT. Its translation is CSGRTGVNTEAFF. The full variable domain, rest sourced from reference TRBV29-1 and TRBJ1-1, is SAVISQKPSRDICQRGTSLTIQCQVDSQVTMMFWYRQQPGQSLTLIATANQGSEATYESGFVIDKFPISRPNLTFSTLTVSNMSPEDSSIYLCSGRTGVNTEAFFGQGTRLTVV.

The chain is built from TRBV10-3 and TRBJ1-6, with a possible D match to TRBD1 (5 bases). Germline V gene lookup returns CDR1 ENHRY and CDR2 SYGVKD. Deletions cut 5 bases from V and 5 bases from J, with 13 bases between. There are 15 residues in the CDR3. CDR3 in amino acids: CAISFTQGNNSPLHF. In DNA form, the CDR3 reads TGTGCCATCAGTTTTACCCAGGGCAATAATTCACCCCTCCACTTT.

This clonotype came up a few times. The V and J genes are TRBV5-6 and TRBJ2-7, with TRBD1 matching 8 bases. After removal of 0 bases from V and 3 bases from J, the junction contained 5 bases not matched to a gene. The CDR3 is 15 amino acids. Germline V gene sequence: CDR1 SGHDT, CDR2 YYEEEE. CDR3 region: CASSLAPGQDYEQYF. In nucleotides, the CDR3 is TGTGCCAGCAGCTTGGCCCCGGGACAGGACTACGAGCAGTACTTC.

The chain has TRBV20-1 and TRBJ1-5, with TRBD1 identical over 7 bases. Germline V lookup: CDR1 DFQATT, CDR2 SNEGSKA (reference sequence). The junction had 5 bases not matched to a gene; V was cut back by 5 bases and J by 4 bases. The CDR3 is 13 residues long. CDR3 nucleotides: TGCAGTGCTCAGACAGGGACAAATCAGCCCCAGCATTTT. Translating gives CSAQTGTNQPQHF.

A few counts support this clonotype. The rearrangement uses TRBV16 and TRBJ1-2; D not resolved. The CDR3 extends over 16 amino acids. The germline V gene has CDR1 KGHSY and CDR2 FQNENV. The V end was cut by 2 bases, the J end by 6 bases, with 19 bases between. Here the CDR3 reads CASSQGRPPSANGYTF. CDR3 coding DNA: TGTGCCAGCAGCCAAGGGAGGCCCCCAAGCGCGAATGGCTACACCTTC.

In the case of this clonotype: Given a much more abundant clone one base away, this may be a read error. The rearrangement joins TRBV4-3 to TRBJ2-1; TRBD2 matches 7 bases. In germline, CDR1 is LGHNA, CDR2 YSLEER. Trimming cost V 0 bases and J 12 bases; bases outside gene matches: 5. The length of the CDR3 is 13 residues. The CDR3 spells CASSQDTSGGQFF. DNA for the CDR3: TGCGCCAGCAGCCAAGATACCTCGGGGGGGCAGTTCTTC.

The V gene is TRBV7-2, the J gene TRBJ1-4; D is possibly TRBD1 (5 bases). The CDR3 extends over 18 amino acids. Germline CDR1 is SGHTA and CDR2 is FQGNSA. Between the trimmed V and J ends, which lost 1 base and 0 bases, there was a span of 15 bases. This CDR3 reads CASSLESQGRATNEKLFF. The CDR3 DNA sequence: TGTGCCAGCAGCTTAGAAAGTCAGGGACGGGCAACTAATGAAAAACTGTTTTTT.

V gene TRBV3-1 combines with J gene TRBJ2-1; 7 bases align to TRBD1. CDR3 length: 19 residues. In germline, CDR1 is LGHDT, CDR2 YNNKEL (reference sequence). V lost 0 bases to trimming and J lost 3 bases; unmatched junction nucleotides: 14. Here the CDR3 reads CASSQDRFSGQNFYNEQFF. The CDR3 DNA follows: TGTGCCAGCAGCCAAGATAGGTTCTCGGGACAGAACTTCTACAATGAGCAGTTCTTC.

The chain has TRBV5-1 and TRBJ2-7, with 7 bases identical to TRBD2. The CDR3 contains 15 residues. The germline CDR1 and CDR2 sequences are SGHRS and YFSETQ. J gave up 3 bases and V 3 bases, and 9 bases lay outside the gene matches. CDR3: CASSCGDYQLYEQYF. The CDR3 DNA sequence: TGCGCCAGCAGCTGCGGGGACTACCAGCTCTACGAGCAGTACTTC. Variable domain in full (rest from reference TRBV5-1 and TRBJ2-7): KAGVTQTPRYLIKTRGQQVTLSCSPISGHRSVSWYQQTPGQGLQFLFEYFSETQRNKGNFPGRFSGRQFSNSRSEMNVSTLELGDSALYLCASSCGDYQLYEQYFGPGTRLTVT.

Only a few counts were recorded for this clonotype. The CDR3 reads CASRGSGQGFYGYTF. As DNA, the CDR3 is TGTGCCAGCAGAGGATCGGGACAGGGCTTCTATGGCTACACCTTC. The chain combines TRBV13 with TRBJ1-2, with 9 bases fitting TRBD1. CDR1 is PRHDT, CDR2 FYEKMQ, per germline (reference sequence). The CDR3 sequence is 15 residues long. V shed 6 bases and J 4 bases; nucleotides not matched to a gene: 9.